A selection of T cell receptor beta chains follows, all from one sample in a study of T cell repertoires in cytomegalovirus infection. Their specific antigens are unknown. MiXCR was run by TCRdb on the reads, yielding one entry per CDR3 protein. The sample carries roughly 500,000 distinct CDR3 sequences, 25% to 35% recorded once. The sample in question was cultured PBMCs, obtained from culture after CMV antigen stimulation. The source of these receptors is a human donor in good health (CMV status not recorded). Some clones in this sample may be carry-over from other donors' samples. Both conserved end residues are part of each CDR3. D genes are given only for firm matches. Clone size is stated in some rows and not others, as once, few, many or a class when expanded.

.	.	TRBV6-5	TRBJ1-5	TGTGCCAGCAAACAGGGACTCAATCAGCCCCAGCATTTT	CASKQGLNQPQHF
TRBD1	.	TRBV19	TRBJ2-5	TGTGCCAGTAGTATAGATCAGACAGGGGTGCTGAAGACCCAGTACTTC	CASSIDQTGVLKTQYF
.	.	TRBV7-9	TRBJ1-1	TGTGCCAGTAAAGGGGTTTCCGTTGGCACTGAAGCTTTCTTT	CASKGVSVGTEAFF
.	.	TRBV12-3/TRBV12-4	TRBJ2-3	TGTGCCAGCAGAGAGAACAGGGTCACAGATACGCAGTATTTT	CASRENRVTDTQYF
TRBD1	few	TRBV7-3	TRBJ2-1	TGTGCCAGCAGACAGGGGGTAGCACCCCACAATGAGCAGTTCTTC	CASRQGVAPHNEQFF
.	.	TRBV4-1	TRBJ2-3	TGCGCCAGCAGCCTTATCGGGGGCAGGACAGATACGCAGTATTTT	CASSLIGGRTDTQYF
.	.	TRBV5-1	TRBJ2-6	TGCGCCAGCAGCTTGATCGGGGAACCTGGGGCCAACGTCCTGACTTTC	CASSLIGEPGANVLTF
.	few	TRBV4-1	TRBJ1-3	TGCGCCAGCAGCCAAGGCTGGGGGCGAGGAAACACCATATATTTT	CASSQGWGRGNTIYF
TRBD2	.	TRBV10-3	TRBJ2-2	TGTGCCATCAGTGAACGGCTAGCGGGAAACACCGGGGAGCTGTTTTTT	CAISERLAGNTGELFF
TRBD2	.	TRBV7-2	TRBJ2-3	TGTGCCAGCAGCGTACTAGCGGGAGGGCCTGCGGATACGCAGTATTTT	CASSVLAGGPADTQYF
.	.	TRBV7-8	TRBJ1-4	TGTGCCAGCAGCTCGAGGGAGGGAGGGTTACAAAAACTGTTTTTT	CASSSREGGLQKLFF
.	.	TRBV25-1	TRBJ1-2	TGTGCCAGCAGTGAGCAGGGGTCGGCCTATGGCTACACCTTC	CASSEQGSAYGYTF
.	.	TRBV30	TRBJ2-3	TGTGCCTGGGGAGCCGATTATCCCACAGATACGCAGTATTTT	CAWGADYPTDTQYF
.	.	TRBV6-2/TRBV6-3	TRBJ2-7	TGTGCCAGCAGTTACGCGGGACCCCTTGGCGAGCAGTACTTC	CASSYAGPLGEQYF
TRBD1	.	TRBV28	TRBJ1-3	TGTGCCAGCAGTTCGGGACAGGCTGGAAACACCATATATTTT	CASSSGQAGNTIYF
.	many	TRBV7-2	TRBJ2-7	TGTGCCAGCAGCCCGGAGGGGCGGGCGGATCACGAGCAGTACTTC	CASSPEGRADHEQYF
TRBD1	.	TRBV6-5	TRBJ1-2	TGTGCCAGCAGTTACGAGGGGGCGTATGGCTACACCTTC	CASSYEGAYGYTF
TRBD2	few	TRBV6-2/TRBV6-3	TRBJ2-1	TGTGCCAGCAGTGACGGACTAGCGGGAGCCCCCTACAATGAGCAGTTCTTC	CASSDGLAGAPYNEQFF
.	.	TRBV7-2	TRBJ2-7	TGTGCCAGCAGCCCGGTGGGGGCCGAGCAGTACTTC	CASSPVGAEQYF
TRBD2	.	TRBV12-3/TRBV12-4	TRBJ2-6	TGTGCCAAACCGAGGGAGGGATCTGGGGCCAACGTCCTGACTTTC	CAKPREGSGANVLTF
TRBD2	few	TRBV7-2	TRBJ2-1	TGTGCCAGCAGCTCGCCTATAGCGGGGGAATCCTACAATGAGCAGTTCTTC	CASSSPIAGESYNEQFF
.	.	TRBV20-1	TRBJ1-3	TGCAGTGCTAGAAAACTGGACAGCTCTGGAAACACCATATATTTT	CSARKLDSSGNTIYF
.	.	TRBV19	TRBJ1-2	TGTGCCAGTAGTATTAGCTCGAAGGTACCCTATGGCTACACCTTC	CASSISSKVPYGYTF
.	.	TRBV24-1	TRBJ2-1	TGTGCCACCAGTGACTTGGACAGTGGGGGAGAGTTCTTC	CATSDLDSGGEFF
.	few	TRBV7-2	TRBJ2-1	TGTGCCAGCAGCGCTAACCCGGACAGCTACAATGAGCAGTTCTTC	CASSANPDSYNEQFF
TRBD2	.	TRBV20-1	TRBJ2-3	TGCAGTGCTAGGACGGGGACTAGCGGGAGGGGATCAGATACGCAGTATTTT	CSARTGTSGRGSDTQYF
TRBD2	few	TRBV11-2	TRBJ2-1	TGTGCCAGCAGGTCTAGCGGGAATGAGCAGTTCTTC	CASRSSGNEQFF
TRBD1	.	TRBV6-6	TRBJ2-7	TGTGCCAGCAGCGCCGATACCGGGACAGGGAGGTACGAGCAGTACTTC	CASSADTGTGRYEQYF